This record looks at one TCR beta chain sequence and its context. This sample is part of a study of blood T cells in healthy people across ages. Then a second PCR, running about 6 to 12 cycles, was carried out with a sample-barcoded 5' primer and a J-beta primer mix. MiXCR, applied by TCRdb to the 5' RACE reads, yields one record per CDR3 protein. There are more than 1 million distinct CDR3 sequences in the sample; 35% to 55% occur only once, and 15% to 20% lies in the top ten. The V gene lost 1 base and the J gene lost 7 bases, with 20 bases spanning the gap. There are 16 residues in the CDR3. Specimen: blood. The chain joins TRBV23-1 to TRBJ2-7, with D possibly TRBD1 on 6 matching bases. TRBV23-1 is sorted into the ORF group, with uncertain function. The TCR sequence derives from a woman aged 55-69 years in good health. The CDR3 loop is CASSQWLGAEDNEQYF. CDR3 DNA: TGCGCCAGCAGTCAATGGCTGGGGGCGGAAGACAATGAGCAGTACTTC.